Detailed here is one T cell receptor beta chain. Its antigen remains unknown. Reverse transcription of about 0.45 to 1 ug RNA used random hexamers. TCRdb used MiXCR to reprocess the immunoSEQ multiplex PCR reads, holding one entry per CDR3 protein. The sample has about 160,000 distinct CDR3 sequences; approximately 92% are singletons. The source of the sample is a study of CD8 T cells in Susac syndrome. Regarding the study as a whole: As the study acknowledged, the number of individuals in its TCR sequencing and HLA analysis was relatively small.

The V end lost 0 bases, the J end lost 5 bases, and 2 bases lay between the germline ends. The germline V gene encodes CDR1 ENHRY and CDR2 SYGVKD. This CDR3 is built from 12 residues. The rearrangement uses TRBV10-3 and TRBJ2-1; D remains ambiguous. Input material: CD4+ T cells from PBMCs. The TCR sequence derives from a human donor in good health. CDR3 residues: CAISESHNEQFF. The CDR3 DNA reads TGTGCCATCAGTGAGTCGCACAATGAGCAGTTCTTC.